The entry below gives a single T cell receptor (beta chain) sequence along with its context. This clonotype showed up just a few times. What this receptor recognizes is not known. This may be a read error: a much more frequent sequence differs by one nucleotide. The data were taken from a study of tumor-infiltrating lymphocytes in primary liver carcinoma (dated by TCRdb to the late 2010s). With regard to the full study: Hepatocellular carcinoma (four) or combined HCC and intrahepatic cholangiocarcinoma (one) was present in the five patients, who were three men and two women aged 30 to 69 years. The tumors of the five patients were staged as T1-T3 N0M0, with maximum diameters ranging from about 4 to 11 cm. To link TCRbeta repertoire diversity to the local molecular phenotype, the 20 to 25 tumor region samples were profiled with Agilent mRNA microarrays. Reproducibility between technical replicate repertoires was high, with correlation coefficients above 0.95 and mean shared-clone rates approximately 0.88. TCRbeta repertoire sequencing, expression microarrays and whole-exome sequencing were combined in the study across five regions of each liver tumor, with adjacent normal tissue and blood also included. A total of roughly 35 specimens from 5 patients, comprising some 25 tumor regions, 5 adjacent noncancerous liver tissues and 5 peripheral blood samples, were covered by TCRbeta repertoire sequencing. Samples yielded roughly 3.5 to 8 million productive TCRbeta reads; read depth did not differ significantly between tissue types.

Total RNA and DNA were co-extracted from about 20-30 mg of bulk tissue with the AllPrep DNA/RNA mini kit, without cell sorting. Between late 2015 and 2016, 4 to 6 patients in China with histopathologically diagnosed primary liver carcinoma had surgical resection. At the time of sampling, the patients were treatment-naive and had chronic HBV infection. Five spatially separated regions were sampled per tumor: superior, inferior, left-lateral and right-lateral poles, plus the tumor centre. More than 80% viable tumor cells were found by histology in every tumor sample. Pieces of fresh tumor and adjacent tissue were cut in half, with one half kept in RNAlater at -80 degrees C and the other half sent for histology. A constant-region primer and ProtoScript II reverse transcriptase were used to reverse-transcribe TCRbeta-specific cDNA from around 540 ng total RNA. The TCRbeta libraries were prepared through three rounds of nested multiplex PCR following a slightly modified ARM-PCR procedure. Each of the first two PCR rounds ran for around 11 cycles and used multiplex TRBV1-TRBV30 forward primers together with a Cbeta reverse primer. Sample barcodes and Illumina adapters were added in a final 25-cycle PCR using Deep VentR polymerase. Amplicons of 200-500 bp were gel-purified with a QIAquick gel extraction kit before sequencing. An Illumina HiSeq 2500 was used to sequence the TCRbeta amplicons, generating 250-bp paired-end reads. On the study's bioinformatics: Quality trimming of reads was performed with Trimmomatic v0.33, and paired reads were merged with FLASH v1.2.11 so that full CDR3 sequences could be recovered. MiGEC v1.2.1b assigned V, D and J germline segments to the rearranged TCRbeta sequences. Clonotype statistics and Shannon-Wiener diversity indices were calculated with VDJtools v1.0.0. To reduce sampling bias, subsequent analyses other than the diversity analysis used only the 250 most abundant clonotypes in each sample. TCRdb reprocessed the public reads (quality trimming at Q25 with fastp, clone calling with MiXCR) and kept in-frame beta chains. Every distinct CDR3 protein forms one entry, paired with its most common genes and DNA. TCRdb assigned the V and J calls; the authors' analysis was not used. In this sample the table shows about 190,000 distinct CDR3 sequences, 70% to 90% of which occur a single time. The top ten clonotypes cover approximately 18% of the sample.

Overall study results and their limits: Because sequencing covered only the TCR beta chain and unpaired alpha chains were not captured, true repertoire diversity is likely underestimated. Bulk unsorted samples precluded comparing CD4+ and CD8+ T cell repertoires. The study included only a few patients, and the authors note findings should be validated in a larger study. The top 250 clones accounted for a significantly greater share of the repertoire in tumors than in blood (p = 0.039). Consistent with antigen-driven expansion, pairs of tumor regions showed higher repertoire overlap (mean around 35%) than either tumor-adjacent pairs (around 17%) or tumor-blood pairs (around 14%). Only roughly 7-24% of top clones appeared in all five regions of a tumor, which suggests that tumor-infiltrating T cells are spatially heterogeneous.

The CDR3 runs 12 residues from the cysteine to the phenylalanine. Left in the record is the CDR3 DNA by itself, 36 bases read in frame from the first base. Taken from the germline V gene, the CDR1 and CDR2 loops are MNHEY and SVGEGT. This TCR was sampled from a man aged 40-49 years with primary liver carcinoma and hepatitis B virus infection. The chain joins TRBV6-2 or TRBV6-3 to TRBJ2-7, with the D segment identity uncertain. Specimen: tumor tissue from primary liver carcinoma. The CDR3: CASSPNPINRCF. The DNA sequence is given as TGTGCCAGCAGCCCTAATCCCATAAACCGGTGCTTC.